The 27 T cell receptor beta chains presented below share a single source sample, sequenced in a study of CD8 T cells in ankylosing spondylitis. Study-wide results and limits: Fewer than ten highly homologous variants made up a TCR beta motif, and this motif appeared characteristic of ankylosing spondylitis blood.

TCRdb analysed the 5' RACE reads with MiXCR anew, one entry per CDR3 protein. The sample holds under 550,000 distinct CDR3 sequences, 25% to 30% seen once. Their cognate antigens are unknown. The sample comprised blood, either unsorted or a sorted T cell fraction (not recorded which). Source of these receptors: a male donor with ankylosing spondylitis.

This chain uses TRBV20-1 with TRBJ2-1, with 7 bases fitting TRBD2. The V and J ends lost 7 bases and 0 bases, in that order; junction bases with no gene match: 12. CDR3 length equals 16 residues. Germline CDR1 DFQATT, CDR2 SNEGSKA (reference sequence). CDR3 bases: TGCAGTGAAGCTAGGGCGAGCGGGACCTCCTACAATGAGCAGTTCTTC. Protein sequence: CSEARASGTSYNEQFF.

Regarding this clonotype: One base away lies a much larger clone, so this may be a sequencing read error. The rearrangement uses TRBV15 and TRBJ1-5, with a possible D match to TRBD1 (6 bases). V shed 3 bases and J shed 4 bases, with 19 bases lying between them. This CDR3 has 17 residues. Per the germline V gene, CDR1 is LNHNV and CDR2 is YYDKDF (reference sequence). Here the CDR3 reads CATSRGNKQGRNQPQHF. DNA for the CDR3: TGTGCCACCAGCAGGGGGAATAAACAGGGTCGGAATCAGCCCCAGCATTTT.

Many counts were recorded for this clonotype. The rearrangement joins TRBV11-2 to TRBJ2-2; the match to TRBD2 covers 12 bases. The CDR3 extends over 20 amino acids. The V gene's germline CDR1 is SGHAT and CDR2 FQNNGV. V was pared by 5 bases and J by 3 bases, with 16 bases of the junction left unmatched. CDR3 protein: CASSRKPATSGRGYTGELFF. DNA of the CDR3: TGTGCCAGCAGCCGAAAACCTGCGACTAGCGGGAGAGGGTACACCGGGGAGCTGTTTTTT.

This clonotype appeared many times. The chain links TRBV29-1 to TRBJ1-2, with 10 nucleotides matching TRBD1. V was clipped by 4 bases and J by 4 bases; unmatched bases: 3. Germline assignment: CDR1 SQVTM and CDR2 ANQGSEA. This CDR3 contains 13 residues. The CDR3 sequence is CSVVRDRGYGYTF. The CDR3 DNA follows: TGCAGCGTTGTCCGGGACAGGGGCTATGGCTACACCTTC.

The chain couples TRBV20-1 to TRBJ1-3; unclear D gene. The CDR3 loop spans 12 amino acids. The V and J ends lost 7 bases and 3 bases respectively, with 10 bases between them. CDR1 and CDR2 (germline): DFQATT, SNEGSKA (reference sequence). The CDR3 sequence is CSGEDFGNTIYF. In DNA form, the CDR3 reads TGCAGTGGGGAGGACTTTGGAAACACCATATATTTT.

This clonotype was recorded a few times. This rearrangement joins TRBV6-5 to TRBJ1-5; 7 bases fit TRBD1. Germline assignment: CDR1 MNHEY and CDR2 SVGAGI. The CDR3 is 16 amino acids. Trimming removed 6 bases from V and 0 bases from J; junction bases left unmatched: 8. In DNA form, the CDR3 reads TGTGCCAGCAGACTCGGGACAGTGAATAGCAATCAGCCCCAGCATTTT. As protein: CASRLGTVNSNQPQHF.

The chain joins TRBV7-2 to TRBJ2-3, with D perhaps TRBD1 (5 bases). CDR1 SGHTA and CDR2 FQGNSA come from the germline V gene. Trimming stripped 5 bases from V and 3 bases from J, with 18 bases between. The CDR3 sequence is 16 residues long. The CDR3 spells CASSDRRVVRTDTQYF. CDR3 sequence (DNA): TGTGCCAGCAGCGACAGACGGGTCGTACGGACAGATACGCAGTATTTT.

This clonotype was picked up a small number of times. The chain couples TRBV12-3 or TRBV12-4 to TRBJ1-1, with D perhaps matching TRBD1 (5 bases). The CDR3 runs to 14 residues. Deletions cut 7 bases from V and 1 base from J, with 13 bases between. In nucleotides, the CDR3 is TGTGCCAGCACTACCCGGGGGGAGAACACTGAAGCTTTCTTT. Its translation is CASTTRGENTEAFF.

The chain couples TRBV10-3 to TRBJ2-2; D may be TRBD2 (5 bases). V gave up 11 bases and J gave up 8 bases, with 9 bases separating them. Germline values: CDR1 ENHRY, CDR2 SYGVKD. There are 10 residues in the CDR3. The CDR3 DNA reads TGTGCCGCCGGGGATGGGGAGCTGTTTTTT. Translation: CAAGDGELFF.

The rearrangement links TRBV5-1 to TRBJ2-1, with D possibly matching TRBD1 (6 bases). Germline V gene sequence: CDR1 SGHRS, CDR2 YFSETQ. The CDR3 is 12 amino acids. V lost 4 bases to trimming and J lost 7 bases, with 9 bases between them. The CDR3, as DNA: TGCGCCAGCAGCGTGGACAGAAATGAGCAGTTCTTC. Amino acids: CASSVDRNEQFF.

This clonotype was seen at least ten times. The chain employs TRBV29-1 and TRBJ2-3, with TRBD2 identical over 8 bases. Germline lookup yields CDR1 SQVTM and CDR2 ANQGSEA. The V gene end was trimmed by 4 bases and the J gene end by 0 bases; junction bases not matched to a gene: 3. The length of the CDR3 is 14 residues. The DNA of the CDR3 is TGCAGCGTTGTGCCTAGCGGGAGCACAGATACGCAGTATTTT. It translates to CSVVPSGSTDTQYF.

This clonotype was recorded a few times. The chain carries TRBV12-3 or TRBV12-4 and TRBJ1-1; no definite D call. The CDR3 is 16 amino acids. V was pared by 5 bases and J by 1 base, with 17 bases between. CDR3 bases: TGTGCCAGCAGTCTAACCCATCCTTCAGGGAACACTGAAGCTTTCTTT. It specifies CASSLTHPSGNTEAFF.

The chain combines TRBV24-1 with TRBJ2-5; 8 bases are a match to TRBD1. Losses at the gene ends were 4 bases for V and 3 bases for J; bases not matched to a gene: 9. CDR3 length: 16 residues. Germline V CDR1 and CDR2: KGHDR, SFDVKD. The chain's CDR3 is CATSDSGTGGKETQYF. In DNA form, the CDR3 reads TGTGCCACCAGTGACTCCGGGACAGGTGGTAAAGAGACCCAGTACTTC.

This chain uses TRBV29-1 with TRBJ1-1; D possibly corresponds to TRBD1 (5 bases). The CDR3 spans 12 residues. V was clipped by 2 bases and J by 6 bases, with 10 bases between them. The germline CDR1 and CDR2 sequences are SQVTM and ANQGSEA. CDR3 in amino acids: CSVEYEGPEAFF. The CDR3 bases are TGCAGCGTTGAATATGAGGGGCCTGAAGCTTTCTTT.

This clonotype was counted between two and nine times. The chain combines TRBV3-1 with TRBJ1-4; possibly TRBD1 for D (6 bases). Deletions cut 5 bases from V and 6 bases from J, with 13 bases between. Germline CDR1 is LGHDT and CDR2 is YNNKEL (reference sequence). This CDR3 spans 14 amino acids. Written as DNA, the CDR3 is TGTGCCAGCAGCAAAGGGGGGGTAGATGAAAAACTGTTTTTT. Amino acids: CASSKGGVDEKLFF.

This chain links TRBV12-3 or TRBV12-4 with TRBJ1-1; the D is unclear. This CDR3 has 12 residues. Trimming took off 1 base at V and 11 bases at J, with 11 bases between the two ends. CDR3 amino acids: CASSLESYGAFF. The CDR3 DNA sequence: TGTGCCAGCAGTTTAGAATCTTATGGGGCTTTCTTT.

In this sample, this clonotype turned up a few times. This sequence joins TRBV3-1 and TRBJ1-5, with D perhaps matching TRBD1 (5 bases). Germline V lookup: CDR1 LGHDT, CDR2 YNNKEL (reference sequence). Trimming stripped 4 bases from V and 2 bases from J, with 15 bases between. The CDR3 runs 16 residues. The CDR3 sequence: CASSPRGPGGNQPQHF. The CDR3 DNA is TGTGCCAGCAGCCCCCGGGGCCCAGGAGGCAATCAGCCCCAGCATTTT.

The chain is built from TRBV5-1 and TRBJ2-5; tentative D call: TRBD1 (5 bases). The CDR3 contains 14 residues. Deletions cut 4 bases from V and 5 bases from J, with 15 bases between. CDR1 SGHRS and CDR2 YFSETQ come from the germline V gene. In DNA form, the CDR3 reads TGCGCCAGCAGCACCGCGACAGATATGGAGACCCAGTACTTC. This codes for CASSTATDMETQYF.

The gene calls are TRBV3-1 and TRBJ1-1, with D perhaps TRBD1 (5 bases). The CDR3 runs 17 residues. CDR1 and CDR2 (germline): LGHDT, YNNKEL (reference sequence). V was cut by 1 base and J by 4 bases, with 19 bases left in between. The DNA for the CDR3 is TGTGCCAGCAGCCAAGGGGAAGGGGCCCTCTTTGGCACTGAAGCTTTCTTT. Translation: CASSQGEGALFGTEAFF. The variable domain in full, with the rest retrieved from reference TRBV3-1 and TRBJ1-1, is DTAVSQTPKYLVTQMGNDKSIKCEQNLGHDTMYWYKQDSKKFLKIMFSYNNKELIINETVPNRFSPKSPDKAHLNLHINSLELGDSAVYFCASSQGEGALFGTEAFFGQGTRLTVV.

The V gene is TRBV20-1, the J gene TRBJ1-5; TRBD1 is a possible D gene (6 bases). The CDR3 length is 17 residues. Trimming stripped 1 base from V and 3 bases from J, with 19 bases between. Germline assignment: CDR1 DFQATT and CDR2 SNEGSKA (reference sequence). The CDR3 DNA follows: TGCAGTGCTAGAGCCCCACCGAGGACAGAGAACAATCAGCCCCAGCATTTT. Translated: CSARAPPRTENNQPQHF.

There are a few counts of this clonotype. The junction departs from germline at one end; a sequencing error may be responsible. DNA of the CDR3: TGTGCCAGCAGTTACACATCGGGTGGACCTGGATTTTTT. Translating gives CASSYTSGGPGFF. This rearrangement joins TRBV6-2 or TRBV6-3 to TRBJ1-6; D remains ambiguous. This CDR3 contains 13 residues. CDR1 and CDR2 from the germline V gene are MNHEY and SVGEGT.

The chain links TRBV5-4 to TRBJ2-3; a possible D gene is TRBD2 (6 bases). Trimming pared 6 bases from V and 0 bases from J, leaving 14 bases between. The CDR3 consists of 15 residues. Germline V gene sequence: CDR1 SGHNT, CDR2 YYREEE (reference sequence). DNA for the CDR3: TGTGCCAGCAACCCTTCGCGGGGTAGCACAGATACGCAGTATTTT. Translating gives CASNPSRGSTDTQYF.

A few counts support this clonotype. The chain joins TRBV5-6 to TRBJ1-4, with D possibly matching TRBD1 (5 bases). The germline CDR1 and CDR2 sequences are SGHDT and YYEEEE. Trimming took off 0 bases at V and 7 bases at J, with 10 bases between the two ends. This CDR3 is built from 14 residues. This CDR3 reads CASSLDWGSEKLFF. The CDR3 nucleotides read TGTGCCAGCAGCTTGGACTGGGGCAGTGAAAAACTGTTTTTT. Drawing the rest from reference TRBV5-6 and TRBJ1-4, the complete variable domain is DAGVTQSPTHLIKTRGQQVTLRCSPKSGHDTVSWYQQALGQGPQFIFQYYEEEERQRGNFPDRFSGHQFPNYSSELNVNALLLGDSALYLCASSLDWGSEKLFFGSGTQLSVL.

The sample holds a few counts of this clonotype. This chain connects TRBV3-1 to TRBJ2-1; the D gene is possibly TRBD2 (10 bases). The CDR3 loop spans 17 amino acids. CDR1 is LGHDT, CDR2 YNNKEL, per germline (reference sequence). The ends were cut back, 3 bases at V and 10 bases at J, with 25 bases in the middle. The CDR3 loop reads CASSQNRGLAGVEEQFF. The CDR3 DNA is TGTGCCAGCAGCCAGAACAGGGGGCTAGCGGGAGTGGAGGAGCAGTTCTTC.

This clonotype has a handful of counts. The chain couples TRBV7-9 to TRBJ2-2, with D perhaps TRBD1 (6 bases). The V gene lost 5 bases and the J gene lost 7 bases, with 11 bases spanning the gap. The germline V gene encodes CDR1 SEHNR and CDR2 FQNEAQ (reference sequence). This CDR3 has 13 residues. CDR3 sequence: CASSRTDFGELFF. The CDR3 DNA reads as TGTGCCAGCAGCAGGACAGATTTCGGGGAGCTGTTTTTT.

The chain joins TRBV5-1 to TRBJ1-1, with no clear D. The germline CDR1 and CDR2 sequences are SGHRS and YFSETQ. Trimming removed 0 bases at V and 3 bases at J, with 15 bases between. The CDR3 consists of 16 residues. The chain's CDR3 is CASSLATGRPHTEAFF. CDR3 DNA: TGCGCCAGCAGCTTGGCAACGGGTAGGCCCCACACTGAAGCTTTCTTT.

The chain links TRBV11-2 to TRBJ2-3; TRBD2 is a possible D gene (6 bases). This CDR3 comprises 16 residues. CDR1 and CDR2 from the germline V gene are SGHAT and FQNNGV. The V gene lost 1 base and the J gene lost 3 bases, with 14 bases spanning the gap. CDR3: CASSLGSAGKTDTQYF. In DNA, the CDR3 is TGTGCCAGCAGCTTAGGTTCCGCGGGGAAGACAGATACGCAGTATTTT.